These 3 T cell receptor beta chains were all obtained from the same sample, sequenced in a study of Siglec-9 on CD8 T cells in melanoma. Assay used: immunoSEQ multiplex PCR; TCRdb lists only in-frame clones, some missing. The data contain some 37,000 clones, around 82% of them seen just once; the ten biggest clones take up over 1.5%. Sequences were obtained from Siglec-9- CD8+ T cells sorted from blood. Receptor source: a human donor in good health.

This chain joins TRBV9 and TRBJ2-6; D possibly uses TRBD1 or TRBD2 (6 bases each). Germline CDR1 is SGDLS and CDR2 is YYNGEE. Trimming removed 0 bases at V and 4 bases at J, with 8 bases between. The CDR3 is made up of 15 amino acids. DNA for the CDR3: TGTGCCAGCAGCGTAGCGGGGGCCGGGGCCAACGTCCTGACTTTC. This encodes CASSVAGAGANVLTF.

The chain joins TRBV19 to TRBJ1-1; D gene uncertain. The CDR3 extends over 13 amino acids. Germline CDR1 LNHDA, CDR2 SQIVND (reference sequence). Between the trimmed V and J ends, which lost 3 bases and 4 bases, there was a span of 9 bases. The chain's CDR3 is CASSIGIGTEAFF. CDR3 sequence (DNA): TGTGCCAGTAGTATCGGCATCGGCACTGAAGCTTTCTTT.

Written as DNA, the CDR3 is TGTGCCAGCAGCTGGGTGGGGGCCGCTGCGGCAGGCTACACCTTC. It yields the protein CASSWVGAAAAGYTF. The chain combines TRBV5-6 with TRBJ1-2; D possibly corresponds to TRBD1 (6 bases). With 3 bases removed from V and 8 bases from J, the gap between germline ends came to 20 bases. The germline V gene has CDR1 SGHDT and CDR2 YYEEEE. The CDR3 consists of 15 residues.